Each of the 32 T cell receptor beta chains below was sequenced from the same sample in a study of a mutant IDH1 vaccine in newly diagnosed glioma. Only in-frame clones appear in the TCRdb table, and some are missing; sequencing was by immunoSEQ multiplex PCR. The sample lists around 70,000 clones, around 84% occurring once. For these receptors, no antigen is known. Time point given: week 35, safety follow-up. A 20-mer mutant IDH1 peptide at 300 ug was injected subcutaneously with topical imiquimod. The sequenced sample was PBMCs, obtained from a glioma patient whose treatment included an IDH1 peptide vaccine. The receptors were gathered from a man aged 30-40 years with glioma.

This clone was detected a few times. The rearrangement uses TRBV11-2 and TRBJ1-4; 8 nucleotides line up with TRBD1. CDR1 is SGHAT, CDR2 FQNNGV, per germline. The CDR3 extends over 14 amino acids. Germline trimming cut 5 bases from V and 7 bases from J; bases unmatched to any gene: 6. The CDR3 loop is CASSRDRSSEKLFF. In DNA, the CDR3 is TGTGCCAGCAGCCGGGACAGGTCAAGTGAAAAACTGTTTTTT.

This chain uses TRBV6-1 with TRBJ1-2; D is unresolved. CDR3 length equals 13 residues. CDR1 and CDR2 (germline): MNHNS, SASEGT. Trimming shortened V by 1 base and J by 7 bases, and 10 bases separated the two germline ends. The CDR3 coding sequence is TGTGCCAGCAGTGAAGGACTGAGACGTGGCTACACCTTC. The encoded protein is CASSEGLRRGYTF.

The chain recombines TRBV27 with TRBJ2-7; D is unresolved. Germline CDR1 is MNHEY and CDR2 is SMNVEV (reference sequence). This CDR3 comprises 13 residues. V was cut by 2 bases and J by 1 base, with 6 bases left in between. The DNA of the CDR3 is TGTGCCAGCAGTTTAATAGGGTCCTACGAGCAGTACTTC. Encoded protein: CASSLIGSYEQYF.

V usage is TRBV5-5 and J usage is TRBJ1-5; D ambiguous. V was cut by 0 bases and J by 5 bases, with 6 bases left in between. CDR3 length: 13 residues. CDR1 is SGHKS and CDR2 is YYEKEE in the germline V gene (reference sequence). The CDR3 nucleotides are TGTGCCAGCAGCTTGGACCCCGATCAGCCCCAGCATTTT. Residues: CASSLDPDQPQHF. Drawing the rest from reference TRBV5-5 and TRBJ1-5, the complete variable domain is DAGVTQSPTHLIKTRGQQVTLRCSPISGHKSVSWYQQVLGQGPQFIFQYYEKEERGRGNFPDRFSARQFPNYSSELNVNALLLGDSALYLCASSLDPDQPQHFGDGTRLSIL.

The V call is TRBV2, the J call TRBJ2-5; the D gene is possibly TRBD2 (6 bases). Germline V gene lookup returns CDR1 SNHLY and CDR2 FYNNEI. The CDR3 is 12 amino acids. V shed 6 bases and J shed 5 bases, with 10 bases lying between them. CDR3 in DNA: TGTGCCAGCAGGGGCGGGGTGGAGACCCAGTACTTC. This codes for CASRGGVETQYF.

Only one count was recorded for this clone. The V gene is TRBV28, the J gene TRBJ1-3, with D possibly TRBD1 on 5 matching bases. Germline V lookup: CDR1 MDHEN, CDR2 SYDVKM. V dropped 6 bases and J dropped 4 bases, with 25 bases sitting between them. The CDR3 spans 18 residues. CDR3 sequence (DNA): TGTGCCAGCAGACTGGGACCCCGGGACCCCCGCTCGGGAAACACCATATATTTT. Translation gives CASRLGPRDPRSGNTIYF.

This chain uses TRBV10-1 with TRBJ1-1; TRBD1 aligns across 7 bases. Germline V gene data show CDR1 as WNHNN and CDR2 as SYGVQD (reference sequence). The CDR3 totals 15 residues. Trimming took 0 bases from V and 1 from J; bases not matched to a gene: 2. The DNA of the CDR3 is TGCGCCAGCAGTGAGTCTCGACAGGGGAACACTGAAGCTTTCTTT. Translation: CASSESRQGNTEAFF.

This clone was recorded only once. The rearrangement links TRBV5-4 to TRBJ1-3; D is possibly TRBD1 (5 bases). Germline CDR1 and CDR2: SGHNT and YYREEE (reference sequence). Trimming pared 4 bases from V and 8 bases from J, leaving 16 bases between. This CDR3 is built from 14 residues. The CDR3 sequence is CASSPGLPGDTIYF. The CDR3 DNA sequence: TGTGCCAGCAGCCCGGGACTGCCGGGGGACACCATATATTTT.

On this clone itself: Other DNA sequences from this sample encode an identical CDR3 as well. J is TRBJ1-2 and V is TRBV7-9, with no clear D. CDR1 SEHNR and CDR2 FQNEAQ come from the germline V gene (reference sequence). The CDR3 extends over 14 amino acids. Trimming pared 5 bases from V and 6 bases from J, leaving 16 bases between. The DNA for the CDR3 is TGTGCCAGCAGCCCTCCGTCAGGTCTGAATGGCTACACCTTC. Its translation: CASSPPSGLNGYTF.

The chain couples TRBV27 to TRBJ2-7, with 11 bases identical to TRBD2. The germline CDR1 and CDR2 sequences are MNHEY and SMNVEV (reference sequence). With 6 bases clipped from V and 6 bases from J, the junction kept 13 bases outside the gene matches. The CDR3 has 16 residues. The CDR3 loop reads CASSTISGRARGEQYF. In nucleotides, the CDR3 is TGTGCCAGCAGCACAATTAGCGGGAGGGCGAGGGGCGAGCAGTACTTC.

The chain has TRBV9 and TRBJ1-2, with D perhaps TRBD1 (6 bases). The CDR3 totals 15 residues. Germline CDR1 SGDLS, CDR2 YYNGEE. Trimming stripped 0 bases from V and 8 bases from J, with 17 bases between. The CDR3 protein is CASSVEWAGEEGYTF. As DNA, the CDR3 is TGTGCCAGCAGCGTAGAATGGGCAGGGGAGGAAGGCTACACCTTC. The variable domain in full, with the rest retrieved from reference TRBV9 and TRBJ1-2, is DSGVTQTPKHLITATGQRVTLRCSPRSGDLSVYWYQQSLDQGLQFLIQYYNGEERAKGNILERFSAQQFPDLHSELNLSSLELGDSALYFCASSVEWAGEEGYTFGSGTRLTVV.

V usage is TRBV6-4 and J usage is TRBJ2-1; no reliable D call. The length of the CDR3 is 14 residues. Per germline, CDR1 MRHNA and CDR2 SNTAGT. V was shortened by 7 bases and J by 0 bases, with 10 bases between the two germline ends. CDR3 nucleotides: TGTGCCAGCAAGCAGATAAGCTCCTACAATGAGCAGTTCTTC. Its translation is CASKQISSYNEQFF.

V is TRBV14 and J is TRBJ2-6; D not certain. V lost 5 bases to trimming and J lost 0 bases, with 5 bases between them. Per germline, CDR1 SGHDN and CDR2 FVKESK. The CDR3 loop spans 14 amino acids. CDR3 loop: CASSRASGANVLTF. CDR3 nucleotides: TGTGCCAGCAGCAGGGCCTCTGGGGCCAACGTCCTGACTTTC. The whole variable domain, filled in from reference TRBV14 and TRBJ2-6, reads EAGVTQFPSHSVIEKGQTVTLRCDPISGHDNLYWYRRVMGKEIKFLLHFVKESKQDESGMPNNRFLAERTGGTYSTLKVQPAELEDSGVYFCASSRASGANVLTFGAGSRLTVL.

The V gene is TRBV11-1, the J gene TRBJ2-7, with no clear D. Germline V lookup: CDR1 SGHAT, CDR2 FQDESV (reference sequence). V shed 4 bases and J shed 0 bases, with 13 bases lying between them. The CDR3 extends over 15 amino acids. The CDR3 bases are TGTGCCAGCAGCTCGGAAGAGAGTAGCTCCTACGAGCAGTACTTC. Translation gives CASSSEESSSYEQYF.

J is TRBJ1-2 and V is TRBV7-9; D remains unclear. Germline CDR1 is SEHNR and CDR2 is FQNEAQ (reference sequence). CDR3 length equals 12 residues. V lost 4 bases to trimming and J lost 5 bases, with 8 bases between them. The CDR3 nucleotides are TGTGCCAGCAGCTCTGGACTGTATGGCTACACCTTC. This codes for CASSSGLYGYTF.

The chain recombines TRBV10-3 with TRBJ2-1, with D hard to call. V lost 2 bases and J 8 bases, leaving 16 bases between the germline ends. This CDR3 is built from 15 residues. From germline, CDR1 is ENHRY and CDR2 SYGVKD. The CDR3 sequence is CAISERRSRSDEQFF. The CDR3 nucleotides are TGTGCCATCAGTGAGAGACGGTCAAGGTCGGATGAGCAGTTCTTC.

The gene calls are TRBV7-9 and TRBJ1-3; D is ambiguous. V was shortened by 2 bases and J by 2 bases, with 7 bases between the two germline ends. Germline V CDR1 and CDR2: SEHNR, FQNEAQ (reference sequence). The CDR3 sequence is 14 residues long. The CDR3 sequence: CASSLNQAGNTIYF. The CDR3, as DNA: TGTGCCAGCAGCTTAAACCAGGCTGGAAACACCATATATTTT.

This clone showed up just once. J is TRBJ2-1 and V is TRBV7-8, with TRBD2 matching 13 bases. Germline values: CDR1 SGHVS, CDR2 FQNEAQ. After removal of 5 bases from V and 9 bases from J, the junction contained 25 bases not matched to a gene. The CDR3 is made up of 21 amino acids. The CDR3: CASSPYVAGLAGKRGFREQFF. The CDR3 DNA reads TGTGCCAGCAGCCCCTACGTGGCGGGACTAGCGGGAAAGAGGGGATTTCGTGAGCAGTTCTTC.

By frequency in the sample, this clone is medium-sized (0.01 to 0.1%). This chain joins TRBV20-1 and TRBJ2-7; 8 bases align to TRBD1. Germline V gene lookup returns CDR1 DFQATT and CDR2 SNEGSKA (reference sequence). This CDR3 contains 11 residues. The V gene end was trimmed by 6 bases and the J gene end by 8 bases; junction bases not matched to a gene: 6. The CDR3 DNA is TGCAGTGCAAAGGACAGGGCCAAGCAGTACTTC. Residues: CSAKDRAKQYF.

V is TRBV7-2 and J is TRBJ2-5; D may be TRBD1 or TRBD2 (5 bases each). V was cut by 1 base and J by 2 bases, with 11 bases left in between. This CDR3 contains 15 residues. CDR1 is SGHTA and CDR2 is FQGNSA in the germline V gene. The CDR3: CASSLVRGPQETQYF. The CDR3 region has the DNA TGTGCCAGCAGCTTAGTCCGGGGACCACAAGAGACCCAGTACTTC. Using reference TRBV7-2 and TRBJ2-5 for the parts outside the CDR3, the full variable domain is GAGVSQSPSNKVTEKGKDVELRCDPISGHTALYWYRQSLGQGLEFLIYFQGNSAPDKSGLPSDRFSAERTGGSVSTLTIQRTQQEDSAVYLCASSLVRGPQETQYFGPGTRLLVL.

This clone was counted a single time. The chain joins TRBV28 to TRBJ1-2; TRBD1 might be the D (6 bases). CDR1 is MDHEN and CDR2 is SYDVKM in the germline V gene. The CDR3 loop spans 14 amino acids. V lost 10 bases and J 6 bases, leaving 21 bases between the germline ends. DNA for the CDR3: TGTGCCACGGACCGGGGGCAAGAACGAAATGGCTACACCTTC. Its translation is CATDRGQERNGYTF.

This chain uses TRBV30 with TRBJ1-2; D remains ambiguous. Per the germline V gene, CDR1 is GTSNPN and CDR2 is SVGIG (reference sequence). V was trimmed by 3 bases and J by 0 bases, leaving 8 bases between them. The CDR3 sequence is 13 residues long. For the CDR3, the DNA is TGTGCCTGGAGCATCTCAGCTAACTATGGCTACACCTTC. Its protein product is CAWSISANYGYTF.

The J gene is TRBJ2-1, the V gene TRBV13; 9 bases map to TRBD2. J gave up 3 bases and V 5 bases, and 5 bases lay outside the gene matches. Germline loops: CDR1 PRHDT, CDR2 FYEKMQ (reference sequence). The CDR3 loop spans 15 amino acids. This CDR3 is CASSPLAGIYNEQFF. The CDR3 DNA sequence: TGTGCCAGCAGCCCACTAGCGGGCATCTACAATGAGCAGTTCTTC.

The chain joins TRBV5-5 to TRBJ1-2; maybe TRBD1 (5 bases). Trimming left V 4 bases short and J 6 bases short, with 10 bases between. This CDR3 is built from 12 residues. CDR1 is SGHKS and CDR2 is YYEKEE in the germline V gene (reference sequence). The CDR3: CASSRDGNGYTF. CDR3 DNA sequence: TGTGCCAGCAGCAGGGACGGAAATGGCTACACCTTC.

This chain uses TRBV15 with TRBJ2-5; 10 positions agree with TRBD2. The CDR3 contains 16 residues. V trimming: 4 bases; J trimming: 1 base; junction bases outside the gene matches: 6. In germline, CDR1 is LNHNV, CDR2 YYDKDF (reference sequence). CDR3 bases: TGTGCCACCAGCACTGGGACTAGCGCTAGCCAAGAGACCCAGTACTTC. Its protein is CATSTGTSASQETQYF.

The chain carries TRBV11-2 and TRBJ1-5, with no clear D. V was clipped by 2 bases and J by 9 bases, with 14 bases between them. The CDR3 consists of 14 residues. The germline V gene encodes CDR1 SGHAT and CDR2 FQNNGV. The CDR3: CASSLLGQAGPQHF. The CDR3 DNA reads TGTGCCAGCAGCTTACTGGGTCAGGCAGGGCCCCAGCATTTT.

The CDR3 is CAWSLGQPNQPQHF. For the CDR3, the DNA is TGTGCCTGGAGCTTGGGACAGCCAAATCAGCCCCAGCATTTT. The chain recombines TRBV30 with TRBJ1-5; 7 bases map to TRBD1. V lost 3 bases to trimming and J lost 4 bases; unmatched junction nucleotides: 6. Germline V gene data show CDR1 as GTSNPN and CDR2 as SVGIG (reference sequence). This CDR3 is built from 14 residues.

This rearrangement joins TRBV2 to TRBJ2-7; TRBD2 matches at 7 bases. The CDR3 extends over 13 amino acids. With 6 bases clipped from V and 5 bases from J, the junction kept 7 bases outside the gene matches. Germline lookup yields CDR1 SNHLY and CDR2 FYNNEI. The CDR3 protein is CASRSLGRDEQYF. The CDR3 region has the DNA TGTGCCAGCAGGTCTCTTGGGAGGGACGAGCAGTACTTC.

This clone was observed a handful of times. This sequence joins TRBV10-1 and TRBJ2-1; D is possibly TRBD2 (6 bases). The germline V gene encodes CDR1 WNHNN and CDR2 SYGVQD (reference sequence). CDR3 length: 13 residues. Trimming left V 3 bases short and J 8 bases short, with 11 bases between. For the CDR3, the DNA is TGCGCCAGCAGTGAAATAACGGGGGATGAGCAGTTCTTC. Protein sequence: CASSEITGDEQFF.

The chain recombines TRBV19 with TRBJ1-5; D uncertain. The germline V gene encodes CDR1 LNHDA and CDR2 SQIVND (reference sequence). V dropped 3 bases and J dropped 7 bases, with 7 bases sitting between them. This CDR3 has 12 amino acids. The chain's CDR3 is CASSIPDQPQHF. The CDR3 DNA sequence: TGTGCCAGTAGTATCCCAGACCAGCCCCAGCATTTT.

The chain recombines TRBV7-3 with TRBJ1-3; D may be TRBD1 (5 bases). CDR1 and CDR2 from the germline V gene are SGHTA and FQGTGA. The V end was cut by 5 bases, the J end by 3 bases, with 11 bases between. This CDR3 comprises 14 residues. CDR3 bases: TGTGCCAGCAGCAGAGGGGCTGTTGGAAACACCATATATTTT. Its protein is CASSRGAVGNTIYF.

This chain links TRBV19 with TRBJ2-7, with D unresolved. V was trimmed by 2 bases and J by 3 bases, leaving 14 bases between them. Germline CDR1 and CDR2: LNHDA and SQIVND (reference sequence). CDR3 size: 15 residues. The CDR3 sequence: CASSIYRASLYEQYF. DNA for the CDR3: TGTGCCAGTAGTATATATAGGGCTTCCCTCTACGAGCAGTACTTC.